The 18 T cell receptor beta chains given below trace back to one sample, sequenced in a study of shared clonotypes between healthy human individuals (dated by TCRdb to 2019 to 2021). The library was produced with the immunoSEQ multiplex PCR assay. TCRdb stores this immuneACCESS table with in-frame sequences only. Part of the clones is absent; in the studies checked, under half of the shortfall reflects unresolved V genes, and no reason is known for the rest. The sample has about 2 million clones on record, about 95% of them singletons. Around 1.1% of the sample belongs to the ten largest clones. CD8 naive samples were obtained by positive selection for CCR7 among CD45RO-negative cells, yielding a CD45RA+CCR7+ population from which TemRA cells were excluded. The sequenced sample consisted of naive CD8+ T cells sorted from blood. The cell subset or site tag for this specimen amounts to: CD45RA+CCR7+. All receptors derive from a man aged 18 to 30 in good health.

This clone was observed once. The same CDR3 can be traced to other DNA sequences in this sample. The chain links TRBV9 to TRBJ1-6; perhaps TRBD1 as D (5 bases). The CDR3 runs to 13 residues. Germline CDR1 SGDLS, CDR2 YYNGEE. Trimming left V 0 bases short and J 9 bases short, with 7 bases between. CDR3 amino acids: CASSVGGSSPLHF. CDR3 in DNA: TGTGCCAGCAGCGTAGGGGGGAGTTCACCCCTCCACTTT.

The rearrangement joins TRBV5-4 to TRBJ2-7; 10 bases line up with TRBD1. Germline V gives CDR1 SGHNT, CDR2 YYREEE (reference sequence). The length of the CDR3 is 14 residues. After removal of 4 bases from V and 3 bases from J, the junction contained 4 bases not matched to a gene. The CDR3 is CASSQGQGIYEQYF. For the CDR3, the DNA is TGTGCCAGCAGCCAGGGACAGGGGATCTACGAGCAGTACTTC. The full variable domain, in which reference TRBV5-4 and TRBJ2-7 provide the parts outside the CDR3, is ETGVTQSPTHLIKTRGQQVTLRCSSQSGHNTVSWYQQALGQGPQFIFQYYREEENGRGNFPPRFSGLQFPNYSSELNVNALELDDSALYLCASSQGQGIYEQYFGPGTRLTVT.

The gene calls are TRBV10-1 and TRBJ1-1; a possible D gene is TRBD1 (5 bases). Looked up from germline, CDR1 is WNHNN and CDR2 is SYGVQD (reference sequence). The CDR3 consists of 14 residues. Between the trimmed V and J ends, which lost 7 bases and 0 bases, there was a span of 12 bases. The CDR3 loop is CASILGLMNTEAFF. For the CDR3, the DNA is TGCGCCAGCATCCTGGGACTGATGAACACTGAAGCTTTCTTT.

The chain joins TRBV27 to TRBJ2-3; TRBD1 aligns across 11 bases. CDR1 and CDR2 from the germline V gene are MNHEY and SMNVEV (reference sequence). The CDR3 contains 15 residues. The junction had 6 bases not matched to a gene; V was cut back by 5 bases and J by 5 bases. The CDR3 DNA reads as TGTGCCAGCAGTCCAGGACAGGGGGCGGGAGATACGCAGTATTTT. Encoded protein: CASSPGQGAGDTQYF.

This clone was seen a single time. This rearrangement joins TRBV30 to TRBJ1-1; 9 bases fit TRBD1. This CDR3 has 13 residues. Germline V gene data show CDR1 as GTSNPN and CDR2 as SVGIG (reference sequence). With 6 bases clipped from V and 4 bases from J, the junction kept 6 bases outside the gene matches. CDR3 bases: TGTGCCTGTCCGGGACAGGGAGGCACTGAAGCTTTCTTT. Amino acids: CACPGQGGTEAFF.

A remark on this clone: Other nucleotide sequences from this sample produce the same CDR3. The V and J genes are TRBV27 and TRBJ2-2; D not certain. Germline CDR1 reads MNHEY; CDR2 reads SMNVEV (reference sequence). Trimming cost V 3 bases and J 0 bases, with 5 bases left between them. This CDR3 has 14 amino acids. DNA of the CDR3: TGTGCCAGCAGTTTTGGCCCGAACACCGGGGAGCTGTTTTTT. It translates to CASSFGPNTGELFF.

V is TRBV19 and J is TRBJ1-2; D is unclear. From germline, CDR1 is LNHDA and CDR2 SQIVND (reference sequence). This CDR3 region has 15 residues. The V and J ends lost 4 bases and 4 bases respectively, with 16 bases between them. The CDR3 protein is CASSSLVSQLYGYTF. The CDR3 DNA reads TGTGCCAGTAGTAGCCTGGTCAGTCAACTCTATGGCTACACCTTC.

The CDR3 DNA reads as TGTGCCAGCAGTGAGTCCATCCCCGTTAGCAATCAGCCCCAGCATTTT. Its protein product is CASSESIPVSNQPQHF. This chain uses TRBV2 with TRBJ1-5, with no clear D. V shed 3 bases and J shed 0 bases, with 12 bases lying between them. Germline V lookup: CDR1 SNHLY, CDR2 FYNNEI. There are 16 residues in the CDR3.

The chain has TRBV13 and TRBJ1-2; weak D call: TRBD1 (6 bases). In germline, CDR1 is PRHDT, CDR2 FYEKMQ (reference sequence). CDR3 length equals 14 residues. Trimming pared 5 bases from V and 8 bases from J, leaving 18 bases between. In DNA, the CDR3 is TGTGCCAGCAGCACAGCAACAGGGAAGAAAGGCTACACCTTC. Its translation is CASSTATGKKGYTF.

J is TRBJ2-7 and V is TRBV4-3; 12 bases fit TRBD2. CDR3 size: 17 residues. V shed 1 base, J shed 1 base, and the junction held 5 bases outside the gene matches. CDR1 and CDR2 from the germline V gene are LGHNA and YSLEER. The chain's CDR3 is CASSQGRLAGVSYEQYF. Written as DNA, the CDR3 is TGCGCCAGCAGCCAAGGACGACTAGCGGGAGTGTCCTACGAGCAGTACTTC.

V is TRBV27 and J is TRBJ1-6; D gene ambiguous. The ends were cut back, 6 bases at V and 8 bases at J, with 14 bases in the middle. This CDR3 has 14 amino acids. Germline CDR1 and CDR2: MNHEY and SMNVEV (reference sequence). The CDR3 nucleotides are TGTGCCAGCAGCCCCGGCCTACCTGATTCACCCCTCCACTTT. It is translated as CASSPGLPDSPLHF.

This clone has a single count. The chain carries TRBV2 and TRBJ1-4; D gene uncertain. This CDR3 has 15 amino acids. Germline values: CDR1 SNHLY, CDR2 FYNNEI. Trimming shortened V by 2 bases and J by 8 bases, and 15 bases separated the two germline ends. The CDR3 DNA reads as TGTGCCAGCAGTGAATTTACCGAGCGTTGGGAAAAACTGTTTTTT. Its protein is CASSEFTERWEKLFF.

This clone was seen more than once but under ten times. This is likely a read error, given that the CDR3 carries no conserved phenylalanine or tryptophan at its end. It is unclear where the CDR3 begins or ends on the DNA, so no DNA is shown, and the CDR3 is as TCRdb lists it. The chain recombines TRBV30 with TRBJ2-7; the DNA was not used to check the table's D call, TRBD2. Germline assignment: CDR1 GTSNPN and CDR2 SVGIG (reference sequence). The CDR3 comprises 12 residues, both ends counted. The CDR3 sequence: CAWSVKGAQWRD.

This chain joins TRBV6-1 and TRBJ1-5; TRBD1 is a possible D gene (5 bases). Per germline, CDR1 MNHNS and CDR2 SASEGT. Trimming took 4 bases from V and 0 from J, leaving 16 bases between them. The CDR3 totals 17 residues. The CDR3 spells CASSVPGPYYSNQPQHF. The DNA of the CDR3 is TGTGCCAGCAGTGTCCCGGGACCCTACTATAGCAATCAGCCCCAGCATTTT.

Points on this clone: One end of the junction is discordant with germline, which a read error may explain. The gene calls are TRBV5-6 and TRBJ1-2; no clear D gene. This CDR3 comprises 15 residues. The V gene's germline CDR1 is SGHDT and CDR2 YYEEEE. The CDR3 DNA sequence: TGTGCCAGCAGCTTGGGCGGCGTCGGGAACTATGGCTACGCCTTC. Its protein product is CASSLGGVGNYGYAF.

The chain carries TRBV10-2 and TRBJ2-2, with D possibly called TRBD1 or TRBD2 (6 bases each). Germline lookup yields CDR1 WSHSY and CDR2 SAAADI. The V end lost 3 bases, the J end lost 6 bases, and 14 bases lay between the germline ends. The CDR3 runs to 15 residues. CDR3 sequence (DNA): TGCGCCAGCAGTGACCCATCGGGGGCTCCCGGGGAGCTGTTTTTT. Translating it yields CASSDPSGAPGELFF.

The rearrangement links TRBV28 to TRBJ2-1; maybe TRBD2 (7 bases). Trimming left V 2 bases short and J 6 bases short, with 14 bases between. The CDR3 runs 15 residues. Per the germline V gene, CDR1 is MDHEN and CDR2 is SYDVKM. The CDR3 nucleotides are TGTGCCAGCAGTTTAAGGGGGGGCCGAGGCAATGAGCAGTTCTTC. It specifies CASSLRGGRGNEQFF.

A word on this clone: A read error may account for a junction end that differs from germline. The chain uses TRBV5-4 and TRBJ1-1; 7 nucleotides match TRBD1. The germline gives CDR1 SGHNT, CDR2 YYREEE (reference sequence). The CDR3 contains 14 residues. The CDR3 bases are TGTGCCAGCAGCTTGGATGAGGGGGCGACTGCAGCTTTCTTT. This codes for CASSLDEGATAAFF.